This passage covers 16 T cell receptor beta chains from one sample sequenced in a study of blood T cell repertoires in COVID-19. Clones were read by immunoSEQ multiplex PCR, and TCRdb kept only the in-frame ones, dropping some. The table has 95,000 to 110,000 clones, about nine tenths seen once. Sequenced input: peripheral blood. These receptors were obtained from a woman at least 80 years old in a cohort sampled during active COVID-19.

The J gene is TRBJ2-2, the V gene TRBV15; TRBD2 might be the D (6 bases). Germline V gives CDR1 LNHNV, CDR2 YYDKDF (reference sequence). Trimming pared 5 bases from V and 0 bases from J, leaving 10 bases between. The CDR3 consists of 15 residues. CDR3 coding DNA: TGTGCCACCAGCGGTTGGGGGGCGAACACCGGGGAGCTGTTTTTT. Translating it yields CATSGWGANTGELFF.

This chain links TRBV3-1 (or the pseudogene TRBV3-2) with TRBJ2-1, with 7 bases fitting TRBD2. Germline CDR1 is LGHDT and CDR2 is YNNKEL (reference sequence). CDR3 length: 17 residues. The J segment lost 6 bases and the V segment lost 1 base, leaving 12 bases of the junction unmatched. CDR3 region: CASSQGTSPTIGNEQFF. Here the CDR3 DNA reads TGTGCCAGCAGCCAAGGGACTAGTCCCACCATCGGCAATGAGCAGTTCTTC.

The table lists this clone with a few counts. The CDR3 loop is CAIRDSGEGPLHF. In DNA form, the CDR3 reads TGTGCCATCAGAGATTCAGGGGAAGGGCCCCTCCACTTT. The rearrangement uses TRBV10-3 and TRBJ1-6; D possibly corresponds to TRBD1 (6 bases). The germline V and J ends were trimmed by 6 bases and 13 bases, with 16 bases remaining between them. The CDR3 runs to 13 residues. The germline V gene has CDR1 ENHRY and CDR2 SYGVKD.

The chain carries TRBV6-5 and TRBJ1-2; the D gene is possibly TRBD1 (5 bases). Germline-derived CDR1 and CDR2 are MNHEY and SVGAGI. The CDR3 spans 13 residues. Trimming removed 5 bases from V and 5 bases from J, with 12 bases in between. The CDR3: CASSPGRDYGYTF. The CDR3 coding sequence is TGTGCCAGCAGTCCTGGCAGGGATTATGGCTACACCTTC.

V is TRBV2 and J is TRBJ1-2; D uncertain. The germline gives CDR1 SNHLY, CDR2 FYNNEI. V lost 5 bases and J lost 4, with 5 bases in between. The length of the CDR3 is 11 residues. The CDR3 loop reads CASSLSYGYTF. The CDR3 nucleotides are TGTGCCAGCAGTCTGAGCTATGGCTACACCTTC.

The chain couples TRBV9 to TRBJ2-7; a possible D gene is TRBD1 (6 bases). Germline V lookup: CDR1 SGDLS, CDR2 YYNGEE. Trimming took off 4 bases at V and 0 bases at J, with 11 bases between the two ends. There are 14 residues in the CDR3. CDR3 sequence: CASSSQGHSYEQYF. DNA of the CDR3: TGTGCCAGCAGCTCACAGGGCCACTCCTACGAGCAGTACTTC.

In this sample, this clone turned up a few times. The chain carries TRBV5-1 and TRBJ2-3; D might be TRBD2 (5 bases). The CDR3 totals 15 residues. V was trimmed by 1 base and J by 0 bases, leaving 9 bases between them. Looked up from germline, CDR1 is SGHRS and CDR2 is YFSETQ. CDR3 bases: TGCGCCAGCAGCTTGAGCGGCCCTAGCACAGATACGCAGTATTTT. Protein sequence: CASSLSGPSTDTQYF. The whole variable domain, remainder taken from reference TRBV5-1 and TRBJ2-3, is KAGVTQTPRYLIKTRGQQVTLSCSPISGHRSVSWYQQTPGQGLQFLFEYFSETQRNKGNFPGRFSGRQFSNSRSEMNVSTLELGDSALYLCASSLSGPSTDTQYFGPGTRLTVL.

This clone has a single count. The CDR3 DNA follows: TGTGCCAGCAGCGGACAGGGCAATCAGCCCCAGCATTTT. Translation: CASSGQGNQPQHF. The rearrangement links TRBV7-9 to TRBJ1-5; 7 nucleotides line up with TRBD1. V lost 5 bases, J lost 2 bases, and 0 bases stayed unmatched. Germline V gives CDR1 SEHNR, CDR2 FQNEAQ (reference sequence). CDR3 size: 13 residues.

The rearrangement uses TRBV6-6 and TRBJ2-2; 10 nucleotides agree with TRBD2. V lost 4 bases, J lost 4 bases, and 6 bases stayed unmatched. The CDR3 loop spans 16 amino acids. Germline CDR1 and CDR2: MNHNY and SVGAGI (reference sequence). Here the CDR3 reads CASSSLLAGSTGELFF. The CDR3 nucleotides are TGTGCCAGCAGTTCCCTACTAGCGGGATCCACCGGGGAGCTGTTTTTT.

The chain combines TRBV6-2 or TRBV6-3 with TRBJ1-6; 10 nucleotides line up with TRBD1. Trimming took 4 bases from V and 9 from J; bases not matched to a gene: 6. The CDR3 has 15 amino acids. Germline V gene sequence: CDR1 MNHEY, CDR2 SVGEGT. The CDR3, as DNA: TGTGCCAGCAGTTTTGGGACAGGGGAGGGTTCACCCCTCCACTTT. It specifies CASSFGTGEGSPLHF.

The chain employs TRBV24-1 and TRBJ2-7; 7 nucleotides match TRBD1. CDR1 is KGHDR and CDR2 is SFDVKD in the germline V gene. CDR3 length equals 16 residues. Trimming took 2 bases from V and 2 from J; bases not matched to a gene: 8. The CDR3 DNA sequence: TGTGCCACCAGTGATTCGGACAGGATACAAACCTACGAGCAGTACTTC. It codes for CATSDSDRIQTYEQYF.

This clone was detected once. V and J are TRBV5-1 and TRBJ1-1; D uncertain. The CDR3 is 16 amino acids. The germline gives CDR1 SGHRS, CDR2 YFSETQ. Trimming removed 0 bases at V and 6 bases at J, with 18 bases between. CDR3 sequence: CASSLGAPMLGSEAFF. The CDR3 region has the DNA TGCGCCAGCAGCTTGGGGGCCCCAATGCTTGGGTCTGAAGCTTTCTTT. Complete variable domain (other parts from reference TRBV5-1 and TRBJ1-1): KAGVTQTPRYLIKTRGQQVTLSCSPISGHRSVSWYQQTPGQGLQFLFEYFSETQRNKGNFPGRFSGRQFSNSRSEMNVSTLELGDSALYLCASSLGAPMLGSEAFFGQGTRLTVV.

Worth noting for this clone: A junction end diverges from the germline sequence, so it may reflect a read error. The genes are TRBV10-3 and TRBJ1-5; D perhaps matches TRBD1 (5 bases). The CDR3 is 13 amino acids. Germline assignment: CDR1 ENHRY and CDR2 SYGVKD. The CDR3 sequence: CAIPQGSNRPQHF. CDR3 sequence (DNA): TGTGCCATCCCCCAGGGTAGCAATCGGCCCCAGCATTTT.

The rearrangement joins TRBV6-2 or TRBV6-3 to TRBJ2-1; possibly TRBD1 for D (5 bases). Germline V gives CDR1 MNHEY, CDR2 SVGEGT. There are 15 residues in the CDR3. The germline V and J ends were trimmed by 0 bases and 8 bases, with 14 bases remaining between them. The CDR3 loop reads CASSYSGQGGYEQFF. The CDR3, as DNA: TGTGCCAGCAGTTACTCAGGGCAGGGTGGGTATGAGCAGTTCTTC.

The gene calls are TRBV6-5 and TRBJ2-5, with D hard to call. CDR3 size: 13 residues. Germline V gene sequence: CDR1 MNHEY, CDR2 SVGAGI. V was cut by 0 bases and J by 5 bases, with 7 bases left in between. The CDR3 region is CASSYSIQETQYF. In DNA, the CDR3 is TGTGCCAGCAGTTACTCGATCCAGGAGACCCAGTACTTC.

The chain carries TRBV27 and TRBJ2-7; D is unresolved. Germline-derived CDR1 and CDR2 are MNHEY and SMNVEV (reference sequence). The CDR3 has 13 amino acids. With 5 bases removed from V and 6 bases from J, the gap between germline ends came to 14 bases. The CDR3 DNA sequence: TGTGCCAGCAGTGCGACCGCGTCGGGCGAGCAGTACTTC. This codes for CASSATASGEQYF.